This TCR beta chain was found in a study of T cell repertoires in cytomegalovirus infection. Study-wide background: Epitope selection comprised recently identified HLA-C-restricted CMV epitopes and well-studied HLA-B-restricted CMV epitopes. A matching HLA type, together with CMV infection, was signaled by public TCR beta signatures. Study observations and caveats: People with CMV and the relevant HLA were identified by cumulative public TCR beta family frequency. Dominating the ex vivo response were TCR beta clonotypes that were CMV-specific and HLA-C-restricted.

Remarks on this clonotype: The antigen is unknown. Being one base from a much bigger clone, this may be a read error.

MiXCR, run by TCRdb on the reads, gives a single entry per CDR3 protein. This repertoire shows 800,000 to 950,000 distinct CDR3 sequences, 32% found once; its top ten account for around 12%. Looked up from germline, CDR1 is LGHDT and CDR2 is YNNKEL (reference sequence). This CDR3 contains 14 residues. Trimming pared 1 base from V and 5 bases from J, leaving 6 bases between. The sequencing used cultured CD8+ T cells from PBMCs, collected from culture after CMV antigen stimulation. V gene TRBV3-1 combines with J gene TRBJ1-6; no firm D call. The sequence came from a human donor in good health (CMV status not recorded). Some clones in this sample may be carry-over from other donors' samples. CDR3 sequence reads: CASSQVEDNSPLHF. The DNA for the CDR3 is TGTGCCAGCAGCCAAGTGGAGGATAATTCACCCCTCCACTTT.